Below are 24 T cell receptor beta chains sequenced from a single sample in a study of blood T cell repertoires in COVID-19 (dated by TCRdb to 2018 to 2021). The library was obtained by the immunoSEQ multiplex PCR assay. The source is immuneACCESS, and TCRdb retained only in-frame sequences with V and J called. Part of the clones is not carried over; for the studies checked, unresolved V genes explain less than half of this, and the remainder is unexplained. Here the sample has just over 90,000 clones; about 90% occur a single time. The ten largest clones add up to about 1.6% of the sample. Sequencing was performed on peripheral blood. All receptors come from a human donor with active COVID-19. The donor label of this sample is uncertain.

This rearrangement joins TRBV5-1 to TRBJ2-3; 12 bases are shared with TRBD2. The V segment lost 3 bases and the J segment 2 bases; nucleotides outside the gene matches: 10. The CDR3 contains 18 residues. Germline values: CDR1 SGHRS, CDR2 YFSETQ. CDR3 residues: CASSWTSGVPPFTDTQYF. The CDR3 DNA follows: TGCGCCAGCAGCTGGACTAGCGGGGTCCCACCTTTCACAGATACGCAGTATTTT.

The chain recombines TRBV6-5 with TRBJ2-2, with a weak D call TRBD2 (5 bases). The CDR3 has 14 residues. V dropped 8 bases and J dropped 1 base, with 11 bases sitting between them. Germline V gene lookup returns CDR1 MNHEY and CDR2 SVGAGI. For the CDR3, the DNA is TGTGCCAGCTTCCCCGGGATGAACACCGGGGAGCTGTTTTTT. This gives the protein CASFPGMNTGELFF.

The chain joins TRBV24-1 to TRBJ1-2, with TRBD1 matching over 8 bases. The junction had 8 bases not matched to a gene; V was cut back by 4 bases and J by 8 bases. CDR1 and CDR2 (germline): KGHDR, SFDVKD. The CDR3 is 14 amino acids. The CDR3 reads CATSEPGQVIGYTF. In nucleotides, the CDR3 is TGTGCCACCAGTGAACCGGGACAGGTAATCGGCTACACCTTC.

The chain recombines TRBV6-5 with TRBJ2-7; D perhaps matches TRBD1 (6 bases). Trimming took off 2 bases at V and 6 bases at J, with 20 bases between the two ends. There are 16 residues in the CDR3. Germline lookup yields CDR1 MNHEY and CDR2 SVGAGI. In nucleotides, the CDR3 is TGTGCCAGCAGTTACGGTCGGTCAGGGGCCCTTGGCGAGCAGTACTTC. Translating it yields CASSYGRSGALGEQYF.

The chain links TRBV7-9 to TRBJ2-7, with D perhaps matching TRBD2 (6 bases). Trimming left V 4 bases short and J 5 bases short, with 12 bases between. This CDR3 has 13 amino acids. Germline CDR1 is SEHNR and CDR2 is FQNEAQ (reference sequence). This chain's CDR3 is CASSSFGGNEQYF. CDR3 sequence (DNA): TGTGCCAGCAGCTCCTTCGGGGGAAACGAGCAGTACTTC.

The chain uses TRBV4-2 and TRBJ2-7; D is perhaps TRBD2 (7 bases). CDR1 and CDR2 (germline): LGHNA, YNFKEQ. V lost 3 bases to trimming and J lost 3 bases, with 21 bases between them. The CDR3 is 17 amino acids. The CDR3 loop is CASSHRTGGEGGYEQYF. DNA of the CDR3: TGTGCCAGCAGCCACCGGACCGGAGGGGAGGGGGGCTACGAGCAGTACTTC.

The genes are TRBV2 and TRBJ2-5; 7 bases match TRBD1. Germline CDR1 SNHLY, CDR2 FYNNEI. V was clipped by 7 bases and J by 0 bases; unmatched bases: 5. The length of the CDR3 is 14 residues. In nucleotides, the CDR3 is TGTGCCAGCAATCTGGGACAGAACCAAGAGACCCAGTACTTC. It yields the protein CASNLGQNQETQYF.

This CDR3 is CASEPGRGRLDTQYF. In DNA form, the CDR3 reads TGTGCCAGCGAACCCGGGCGGGGGAGGTTAGATACGCAGTATTTT. The chain has TRBV5-8 and TRBJ2-3; 7 nucleotides match TRBD2. This CDR3 has 15 residues. The trim removed 7 bases at V and 5 bases at J, leaving 13 bases unmatched. The germline V gene has CDR1 SGHTS and CDR2 YDEGEE.

The chain employs TRBV6-5 and TRBJ2-2; D uncertain. Germline assignment: CDR1 MNHEY and CDR2 SVGAGI. The CDR3 loop spans 13 amino acids. V was cut by 4 bases and J by 4 bases, with 7 bases left in between. CDR3 sequence: CASSSTPTGELFF. CDR3 DNA sequence: TGTGCCAGCAGTTCCACTCCCACCGGGGAGCTGTTTTTT.

The chain links TRBV21-1 to TRBJ1-2. TRBV21-1 is flagged as a pseudogene. The CDR3 is made up of 15 amino acids. The CDR3 loop is CARRTGGELIYGYTF. For the CDR3, the DNA is TGTGCCAGGCGAACGGGGGGGGAGCTAATCTATGGCTACACCTTC.

Only one count was recorded for this clone. V is TRBV5-1 and J is TRBJ1-3, with a possible D match to TRBD1 (5 bases). This CDR3 contains 15 residues. Trimming shortened V by 2 bases and J by 0 bases, and 9 bases separated the two germline ends. Looked up from germline, CDR1 is SGHRS and CDR2 is YFSETQ. The CDR3 nucleotides are TGCGCCAGCAGCTTTGGAGACAGCTCTGGAAACACCATATATTTT. Its protein is CASSFGDSSGNTIYF. Looking up the rest from reference TRBV5-1 and TRBJ1-3 gives the full variable domain: KAGVTQTPRYLIKTRGQQVTLSCSPISGHRSVSWYQQTPGQGLQFLFEYFSETQRNKGNFPGRFSGRQFSNSRSEMNVSTLELGDSALYLCASSFGDSSGNTIYFGEGSWLTVV.

This sequence joins TRBV6-6 and TRBJ2-7, with a tentative D call TRBD2 (6 bases). V lost 6 bases to trimming and J lost 5 bases, with 17 bases between them. Per germline, CDR1 MNHNY and CDR2 SVGAGI (reference sequence). This CDR3 region has 14 residues. The CDR3 is CASSQTGGSDEQYF. Here the CDR3 DNA reads TGTGCCAGCAGCCAAACTGGGGGGTCGGACGAGCAGTACTTC.

This rearrangement joins TRBV3-1 (or the pseudogene TRBV3-2) to TRBJ1-3; D uncertain. CDR3 length: 14 residues. Trimming removed 3 bases at V and 0 bases at J, with 6 bases between. Germline loops: CDR1 LGHDT, CDR2 YNNKEL (reference sequence). The CDR3 sequence: CASSQGLSGNTIYF. In DNA form, the CDR3 reads TGTGCCAGCAGCCAGGGCCTCTCTGGAAACACCATATATTTT.

V is TRBV6-2 or TRBV6-3 and J is TRBJ2-7, with a tentative D call TRBD1 (6 bases). The CDR3 is made up of 13 amino acids. Deletions cut 4 bases from V and 3 bases from J, with 10 bases between. Germline assignment: CDR1 MNHEY and CDR2 SVGEGT. The CDR3 sequence is CASSLGHLYEQYF. CDR3 DNA sequence: TGTGCCAGCAGTTTGGGACACCTCTACGAGCAGTACTTC.

This chain uses TRBV4-1 with TRBJ2-7; 9 bases fit TRBD1. CDR1 and CDR2 (germline): MGHRA, YSYEKL. Germline trimming cut 2 bases from V and 2 bases from J; bases unmatched to any gene: 4. The CDR3 extends over 15 amino acids. The CDR3 DNA is TGCGCCAGCAGCCAAACCGGACAGGGGACCTACGAGCAGTACTTC. It codes for CASSQTGQGTYEQYF.

The rearrangement joins TRBV13 to TRBJ2-3, with a possible D match to TRBD2 (6 bases). The CDR3 has 15 residues. Germline values: CDR1 PRHDT, CDR2 FYEKMQ (reference sequence). V was cut by 7 bases and J by 0 bases, with 14 bases left in between. The CDR3 nucleotides are TGTGCCAGCACTTACGGGGGTCGTAGCACAGATACGCAGTATTTT. Encoded protein: CASTYGGRSTDTQYF.

The chain employs TRBV7-2 and TRBJ2-3; D unclear. CDR3 size: 14 residues. CDR1 and CDR2 (germline): SGHTA, FQGNSA. Trimming took off 2 bases at V and 3 bases at J, with 9 bases between the two ends. DNA for the CDR3: TGTGCCAGCAGCTTACGGCGGCAAACAGATACGCAGTATTTT. Encoded protein: CASSLRRQTDTQYF.

This clone was observed a single time. This chain links TRBV7-9 with TRBJ2-1; D may be TRBD1 (5 bases). Germline lookup yields CDR1 SEHNR and CDR2 FQNEAQ (reference sequence). V was trimmed by 3 bases and J by 4 bases, leaving 16 bases between them. The CDR3 loop spans 16 amino acids. The CDR3 nucleotides are TGTGCCAGCAGCTTCGGCACAGGATCCCGATACAATGAGCAGTTCTTC. Residues: CASSFGTGSRYNEQFF.

The chain combines TRBV7-2 with TRBJ2-3, with TRBD1 identical over 7 bases. The length of the CDR3 is 13 residues. The junction had 13 bases not matched to a gene; V was cut back by 4 bases and J by 15 bases. Germline V gene data show CDR1 as SGHTA and CDR2 as FQGNSA. Written as DNA, the CDR3 is TGTGCCAGCAGCTCAAGCTACAGGGGAGTCTTCTATTTT. Its translation is CASSSSYRGVFYF.

The rearrangement uses TRBV6-1 and TRBJ1-6; 10 positions agree with TRBD1. The V and J ends lost 1 base and 6 bases, in that order; junction bases with no gene match: 9. Germline V gene sequence: CDR1 MNHNS, CDR2 SASEGT. CDR3 length: 18 residues. The CDR3 sequence: CASSEEGQGTYFNSPLHF. CDR3 coding DNA: TGTGCCAGCAGTGAAGAGGGACAGGGGACTTACTTTAATTCACCCCTCCACTTT.

The chain has TRBV19 and TRBJ1-1; D is perhaps TRBD1 (5 bases). Germline CDR1 is LNHDA and CDR2 is SQIVND (reference sequence). This CDR3 comprises 15 residues. With 5 bases removed from V and 11 bases from J, the gap between germline ends came to 24 bases. This CDR3 reads CASSPALTVTLRAFF. The CDR3 bases are TGTGCCAGTAGTCCAGCCCTGACAGTCACCCTTCGGGCTTTCTTT.

The V call is TRBV10-1, the J call TRBJ2-1, with 8 bases identical to TRBD1. Germline values: CDR1 WNHNN, CDR2 SYGVQD (reference sequence). J gave up 4 bases and V 3 bases, and 8 bases lay outside the gene matches. The CDR3 length is 16 residues. The CDR3: CASSDSQGAIYNEQFF. CDR3 in DNA: TGCGCCAGCAGTGATTCCCAGGGGGCCATATACAATGAGCAGTTCTTC.

The gene calls are TRBV5-4 and TRBJ2-3; D ambiguous. The V gene lost 7 bases and the J gene lost 1 base, with 16 bases spanning the gap. The CDR3 has 15 residues. The germline V gene has CDR1 SGHNT and CDR2 YYREEE (reference sequence). The CDR3 DNA reads as TGTGCCAGCCGCCTCCAATTGACTGGCACAGATACGCAGTATTTT. It translates to CASRLQLTGTDTQYF.

The chain combines TRBV6-2 or TRBV6-3 with TRBJ1-2; 11 nucleotides agree with TRBD1. In germline, CDR1 is MNHEY, CDR2 SVGEGT. The CDR3 is 16 residues long. The V and J ends lost 4 bases and 6 bases, in that order; junction bases with no gene match: 10. CDR3 loop: CASSLTPGTGGNGYTF. The CDR3 DNA follows: TGTGCCAGCAGTTTGACCCCCGGGACAGGGGGTAATGGCTACACCTTC.